Included here is one T cell receptor (beta chain) sequence, with context. Under the authors' procedure: Estimation of nucleated cell counts was performed using reference gene primer amplification. Clones were sequenced by immunoSEQ multiplex PCR, and TCRdb holds only the in-frame ones, with some missing. V and J calls and clone size are given by that table; D and trimming were obtained from the DNA. The sample has approximately 210,000 clones, approximately 82% seen once. The data originate from a study of blood T cell repertoires in COVID-19. Study overall: Italy, Spain and the United States were the sources of the convalescent and acute COVID-19 samples. PBMCs, B-cell-depleted T cells, or T cells provided the cDNA or gDNA that made up the material.

Germline lookup yields CDR1 LNHNV and CDR2 YYDKDF (reference sequence). Trimming removed 0 bases from V and 6 bases from J, with 15 bases in between. CDR3 length: 15 residues. The rearrangement uses TRBV15 and TRBJ2-7; D might be TRBD2 (6 bases). The sequenced material came from peripheral blood. This receptor was taken from a woman aged 65 to 85 with active or convalescent COVID-19. The CDR3 is CATSRDGSGTFEQYF. DNA for the CDR3: TGTGCCACCAGCAGAGATGGTAGCGGTACCTTCGAGCAGTACTTC.